This T cell receptor beta chain derives from a study of identifying expanded T cells in peripheral blood. General study results and limits: Differentially abundant clones: around 1.1 between replicates, 16.4 at roughly 15 days, under 25 at four. Across healthy donors, higher total template counts meant significantly greater approximately 2-week count variance.

Collection occurred without any documented infections or immune events in donors. Method: immunoSEQ multiplex PCR; TCRdb's copy keeps in-frame clones and lacks some. The sample contains fewer than 85,000 clones, around nine tenths of which appear only once. Trimming took 3 bases from V and 10 from J; bases not matched to a gene: 13. The germline CDR1 and CDR2 sequences are MDHEN and SYDVKM. The CDR3 consists of 15 residues. Points on this clone: Its antigen remains unknown.

The chain couples TRBV28 to TRBJ1-1; 8 bases agree with TRBD1. The TCR sequence derives from a person aged 18 to 70 in good health. Sequences were obtained from blood. The CDR3 DNA is TGTGCCAGCAGTTTGAGCGCCCCCGGACAGGGTCTAGCTTTCTTT. Its protein product is CASSLSAPGQGLAFF.